The rows below give T cell receptor beta chains drawn from one sample of a study of T cell responses to AZD1222 COVID-19 vaccine. Libraries were prepared by immunoSEQ multiplex PCR; TCRdb keeps only in-frame clonotypes and omits some of them. Here the sample spans around 140,000 clones, 90% to 95% being singletons. Here the sequenced sample was peripheral blood, taken 28 days after the second AZD1222 dose. These receptor sequences come from an adult who received the AZD1222 COVID-19 vaccine. Both conserved end residues are part of each CDR3. Fields, in order: clone size, V gene, D gene, J gene, CDR3 protein, CDR3 DNA. The D gene is left open where the match is weak. The size entry is marked missing in some rows and otherwise reads once, few, many or a size class.

clone size: .
V gene: TRBV29-1
D gene: TRBD1
J gene: TRBJ2-3
CDR3 protein: CSVDRGPTDTQYF
CDR3 DNA: TGCAGCGTTGATAGGGGGCCCACAGATACGCAGTATTTT

clone size: .
V gene: TRBV7-2
D gene: .
J gene: TRBJ2-5
CDR3 protein: CASSLEGRMETQYF
CDR3 DNA: TGTGCCAGCAGCTTAGAGGGCAGGATGGAGACCCAGTACTTC

clone size: once
V gene: TRBV3-1/TRBV3-2
D gene: .
J gene: TRBJ1-1
CDR3 protein: CASSRVGRTEAFF
CDR3 DNA: TGTGCCAGCAGCCGCGTGGGTCGCACTGAAGCTTTCTTT

clone size: .
V gene: TRBV15
D gene: TRBD2
J gene: TRBJ2-3
CDR3 protein: CATSRDPSGLTDTQYF
CDR3 DNA: TGTGCCACCAGCAGAGACCCTAGCGGACTCACAGATACGCAGTATTTT

clone size: .
V gene: TRBV14
D gene: .
J gene: TRBJ2-7
CDR3 protein: CASSQVNYEQYF
CDR3 DNA: TGTGCCAGCAGCCAAGTTAACTACGAGCAGTACTTC

clone size: .
V gene: TRBV19
D gene: .
J gene: TRBJ1-5
CDR3 protein: CASSIARGGHQPQHF
CDR3 DNA: TGTGCCAGTAGTATAGCGAGAGGGGGGCATCAGCCCCAGCATTTT

clone size: .
V gene: TRBV6-6
D gene: TRBD1
J gene: TRBJ1-2
CDR3 protein: CASSYTGDGGYTF
CDR3 DNA: TGTGCCAGCAGCTACACAGGGGATGGCGGCTACACCTTC

clone size: .
V gene: TRBV12-3/TRBV12-4
D gene: .
J gene: TRBJ2-2
CDR3 protein: CASSFGNTGELFF
CDR3 DNA: TGTGCCAGCAGTTTTGGGAACACCGGGGAGCTGTTTTTT

clone size: .
V gene: TRBV5-1
D gene: TRBD2
J gene: TRBJ2-2
CDR3 protein: CASSSGLAGSTGELFF
CDR3 DNA: TGCGCCAGCAGCTCGGGACTAGCGGGATCTACCGGGGAGCTGTTTTTT

clone size: once
V gene: TRBV11-2
D gene: TRBD1
J gene: TRBJ1-2
CDR3 protein: CASSNDRGNYGYTF
CDR3 DNA: TGTGCCAGCAGTAATGACAGGGGTAACTATGGCTACACCTTC

clone size: .
V gene: TRBV7-2
D gene: .
J gene: TRBJ2-7
CDR3 protein: CASSSFPRARSHEQYF
CDR3 DNA: TGTGCCAGCAGCTCATTCCCCCGGGCGAGATCCCACGAGCAGTACTTC

clone size: .
V gene: TRBV19
D gene: .
J gene: TRBJ1-2
CDR3 protein: CASSIASGSVGFYGYTF
CDR3 DNA: TGTGCCAGTAGTATAGCTTCCGGATCGGTCGGTTTCTATGGCTACACCTTC

clone size: .
V gene: TRBV12-3/TRBV12-4
D gene: TRBD2
J gene: TRBJ2-7
CDR3 protein: CASSLQPGLVPYF
CDR3 DNA: TGTGCCAGCAGTTTGCAACCCGGACTAGTCCCGTACTTC

clone size: .
V gene: TRBV3-1/TRBV3-2
D gene: .
J gene: TRBJ2-2
CDR3 protein: CASSSETGELFF
CDR3 DNA: TGTGCCAGCAGCTCAGAGACCGGGGAGCTGTTTTTT

clone size: once
V gene: TRBV19
D gene: .
J gene: TRBJ1-2
CDR3 protein: CASTPDRLGGYTF
CDR3 DNA: TGTGCCAGTACCCCTGACCGGTTGGGTGGCTACACCTTC

clone size: .
V gene: TRBV7-8
D gene: TRBD1
J gene: TRBJ1-2
CDR3 protein: CASSLVMWGETGANYGYTF
CDR3 DNA: TGTGCCAGCAGCTTAGTTATGTGGGGAGAGACAGGGGCTAACTATGGCTACACCTTC

clone size: few
V gene: TRBV5-8
D gene: .
J gene: TRBJ1-6
CDR3 protein: CASSLGQENSPLHF
CDR3 DNA: TGTGCCAGCAGCTTGGGACAGGAAAATTCACCCCTCCACTTT